Below are 28 T cell receptor beta chains sequenced from a single sample in a study of blood T cell repertoires in COVID-19. Using immunoSEQ multiplex PCR, the repertoire was profiled, and TCRdb retains in-frame clones only, with some absent. The sample gives about 170,000 clones, around 82% of which show up once; around 6.9% is in the top ten. The sequencing sample was made of peripheral blood. The source of these receptors is a man at least 80 years old with COVID-19, enrolled during active disease.

This clone was counted a single time. The CDR3 DNA is TGTGCCAGCTCGCAGACAGGCGGGGGTTTGTCACCCCTCCACTTT. It encodes CASSQTGGGLSPLHF. This sequence joins TRBV18 and TRBJ1-6; tentative D call: TRBD1 (6 bases). The length of the CDR3 is 15 residues. The V end was cut by 6 bases, the J end by 10 bases, with 19 bases between. Germline V gene lookup returns CDR1 KGHSH and CDR2 LQKENI. The complete variable domain, with remaining parts taken from reference TRBV18 and TRBJ1-6, reads NAGVMQNPRHLVRRRGQEARLRCSPMKGHSHVYWYRQLPEEGLKFMVYLQKENIIDESGMPKERFSAEFPKEGPSILRIQQVVRGDSAAYFCASSQTGGGLSPLHFGNGTRLTVT.

The V call is TRBV7-3, the J call TRBJ2-3, with TRBD2 identical over 9 bases. Trimming cost V 1 base and J 5 bases; bases outside gene matches: 7. The length of the CDR3 is 16 residues. CDR1 is SGHTA, CDR2 FQGTGA, per germline. CDR3 DNA sequence: TGTGCCAGCAGCTTAATACCTAGCGGGGTAGTAGATACGCAGTATTTT. Its protein is CASSLIPSGVVDTQYF.

CDR3 sequence: CASSSDLGEQFF. DNA for the CDR3: TGTGCCAGCAGCTCGGACTTGGGTGAGCAGTTCTTC. The chain carries TRBV7-2 and TRBJ2-1; a possible D gene is TRBD2 (5 bases). Germline V gene sequence: CDR1 SGHTA, CDR2 FQGNSA. This CDR3 has 12 residues. The V and J ends lost 4 bases and 9 bases respectively, with 10 bases between them. Supplemented by reference TRBV7-2 and TRBJ2-1, the full variable domain reads GAGVSQSPSNKVTEKGKDVELRCDPISGHTALYWYRQSLGQGLEFLIYFQGNSAPDKSGLPSDRFSAERTGGSVSTLTIQRTQQEDSAVYLCASSSDLGEQFFGPGTRLTVL.

V usage is TRBV7-2 and J usage is TRBJ1-6, with D unclear. Germline CDR1 reads SGHTA; CDR2 reads FQGNSA. This CDR3 comprises 16 residues. Trimming took 0 bases from V and 5 from J, leaving 11 bases between them. The chain's CDR3 is CASSLATGENNSPLHF. In DNA, the CDR3 is TGTGCCAGCAGCTTAGCGACGGGAGAGAATAATTCACCCCTCCACTTT.

V and J are TRBV20-1 and TRBJ2-5; D is perhaps TRBD1 (6 bases). The CDR3 length is 16 residues. The V gene lost 3 bases and the J gene lost 2 bases, with 19 bases spanning the gap. Germline-derived CDR1 and CDR2 are DFQATT and SNEGSKA (reference sequence). Written as DNA, the CDR3 is TGCAGTGCTAGTGACGTAGGGACACCAAATCAAGAGACCCAGTACTTC. Translated: CSASDVGTPNQETQYF.

The rearrangement joins TRBV19 to TRBJ1-5; the D is unclear. Germline CDR1 and CDR2: LNHDA and SQIVND (reference sequence). Trimming took 2 bases from V and 6 from J, leaving 11 bases between them. The CDR3 contains 14 residues. The CDR3 DNA reads TGTGCCAGTAGTATACGGGGAGACGGTCAGCCCCAGCATTTT. Residues: CASSIRGDGQPQHF.

The chain employs TRBV19 and TRBJ1-6; 8 bases align to TRBD1. The CDR3 totals 15 residues. Trimming took 3 bases from V and 4 from J; bases not matched to a gene: 2. CDR1 LNHDA and CDR2 SQIVND come from the germline V gene (reference sequence). The chain's CDR3 is CASSIGTGYNSPLHF. The CDR3 nucleotides read TGTGCCAGTAGTATCGGGACAGGATATAATTCACCCCTCCACTTT.

V and J are TRBV2 and TRBJ1-5, with 7 positions matching TRBD1. After removal of 3 bases from V and 4 bases from J, the junction contained 3 bases not matched to a gene. Per the germline V gene, CDR1 is SNHLY and CDR2 is FYNNEI. The CDR3 runs to 14 residues. CDR3 protein: CASSETGRNQPQHF. In nucleotides, the CDR3 is TGTGCCAGCAGTGAGACAGGGCGGAATCAGCCCCAGCATTTT.

V gene TRBV4-3 combines with J gene TRBJ1-1, with TRBD1 as a possible D gene (6 bases). Germline V CDR1 and CDR2: LGHNA, YSLEER. This CDR3 comprises 16 residues. Trimming stripped 0 bases from V and 4 bases from J, with 15 bases between. The CDR3 DNA is TGCGCCAGCAGCCAAGAACAGGGAAGTAAAAGCACTGAAGCTTTCTTT. Its translation: CASSQEQGSKSTEAFF.

The V and J genes are TRBV7-3 and TRBJ1-3, with TRBD1 matching over 7 bases. The CDR3 covers 15 residues. CDR1 is SGHTA, CDR2 FQGTGA, per germline. J was trimmed by 2 bases and V by 1 base; bases with no gene match: 2. CDR3 sequence reads: CASSLSRGTGNTIYF. As DNA, the CDR3 is TGTGCCAGCAGCTTAAGCAGGGGGACTGGAAACACCATATATTTT. Full variable domain (rest looked up from reference TRBV7-3 and TRBJ1-3): GAGVSQTPSNKVTEKGKYVELRCDPISGHTALYWYRQSLGQGPEFLIYFQGTGAADDSGLPNDRFFAVRPEGSVSTLKIQRTERGDSAVYLCASSLSRGTGNTIYFGEGSWLTVV.

The chain carries TRBV10-3 and TRBJ1-1; 8 nucleotides match TRBD1. V was clipped by 6 bases and J by 4 bases; unmatched bases: 7. The CDR3 covers 14 residues. CDR1 ENHRY and CDR2 SYGVKD come from the germline V gene. The CDR3 sequence: CAISKDRVGTEAFF. In nucleotides, the CDR3 is TGTGCCATCAGCAAGGACAGGGTCGGCACTGAAGCTTTCTTT.

DNA of the CDR3: TGTGCCAGCAGTTACTCCATTAATCAGCCCCAGCATTTT. Protein product: CASSYSINQPQHF. The chain has TRBV6-6 and TRBJ1-5; D is ambiguous. CDR1 MNHNY and CDR2 SVGAGI come from the germline V gene (reference sequence). The V end lost 0 bases, the J end lost 4 bases, and 4 bases lay between the germline ends. CDR3 size: 13 residues.

This clone was detected a few times. CDR3 region: CASSRRGDRGFQPQHF. As DNA, the CDR3 is TGTGCCAGCAGCCGGAGGGGGGACAGGGGATTCCAGCCCCAGCATTTT. The chain uses TRBV5-6 and TRBJ1-5, with 10 bases identical to TRBD1. CDR1 is SGHDT and CDR2 is YYEEEE in the germline V gene. The CDR3 extends over 16 amino acids. After removal of 4 bases from V and 7 bases from J, the junction contained 11 bases not matched to a gene.

The CDR3 DNA follows: TGTGCCAGCAGTTCACTAGGGACTGAGAACTATGGCTACACCTTC. Amino acids: CASSSLGTENYGYTF. This chain links TRBV6-5 with TRBJ1-2; TRBD1 might be the D (5 bases). The CDR3 loop spans 15 amino acids. Trimming removed 4 bases at V and 2 bases at J, with 14 bases between. The germline CDR1 and CDR2 sequences are MNHEY and SVGAGI.

This clone was observed a few times. CDR3 amino acids: CASSLAGLSNNSPLHF. The CDR3, as DNA: TGTGCCAGCAGCTTGGCGGGACTTTCAAATAATTCACCCCTCCACTTT. This chain uses TRBV6-6 with TRBJ1-6; weak D call: TRBD1 (5 bases). Looked up from germline, CDR1 is MNHNY and CDR2 is SVGAGI (reference sequence). The CDR3 has 16 amino acids. V was pared by 6 bases and J by 5 bases, with 17 bases between.

The chain joins TRBV18 to TRBJ2-3; a possible D gene is TRBD1 (6 bases). Germline V gives CDR1 KGHSH, CDR2 LQKENI. This CDR3 has 15 amino acids. Trimming pared 6 bases from V and 5 bases from J, leaving 18 bases between. CDR3 loop: CASSPAGRGRDTQYF. The CDR3 coding sequence is TGTGCCAGCTCGCCCGCGGGCAGGGGTCGAGATACGCAGTATTTT.

The chain is built from TRBV2 and TRBJ2-1; possible D gene TRBD1, 7 bases. Germline V lookup: CDR1 SNHLY, CDR2 FYNNEI. V lost 10 bases and J 3 bases, leaving 19 bases between the germline ends. This CDR3 spans 15 amino acids. CDR3 sequence reads: CATTLGGQIYNEQFF. CDR3 DNA sequence: TGTGCCACCACCTTGGGGGGACAGATCTACAATGAGCAGTTCTTC.

This clone was recorded once. The rearrangement links TRBV19 to TRBJ2-4, with 7 bases identical to TRBD2. This CDR3 spans 15 amino acids. The V segment lost 7 bases and the J segment 0 bases; nucleotides outside the gene matches: 6. Germline CDR1 and CDR2: LNHDA and SQIVND (reference sequence). The CDR3 bases are TGTGCCAGTACTTCGCGGGGGAGAGCCAAAAACATTCAGTACTTC. The encoded protein is CASTSRGRAKNIQYF.

The chain combines TRBV7-3 with TRBJ1-5; 10 bases line up with TRBD1. Germline CDR1 and CDR2: SGHTA and FQGTGA. CDR3 length equals 17 residues. Losses at the gene ends were 5 bases for V and 6 bases for J; bases not matched to a gene: 13. This CDR3 is CASSEYFGTGVVQPQHF. The CDR3 DNA reads as TGTGCCAGCAGCGAATACTTCGGGACAGGGGTGGTTCAGCCCCAGCATTTT.

The gene calls are TRBV6-6 and TRBJ2-7; 8 bases align to TRBD2. V lost 4 bases, J lost 3 bases, and 2 bases stayed unmatched. Germline CDR1 and CDR2: MNHNY and SVGAGI (reference sequence). This CDR3 is built from 13 residues. This CDR3 reads CASSSGGHYEQYF. The CDR3 DNA follows: TGTGCCAGCAGTTCGGGGGGGCACTACGAGCAGTACTTC.

The chain is built from TRBV4-1 and TRBJ2-7; tentatively, D is TRBD1 (5 bases). The length of the CDR3 is 18 residues. The V gene's germline CDR1 is MGHRA and CDR2 YSYEKL. The V end lost 5 bases, the J end lost 4 bases, and 27 bases lay between the germline ends. DNA for the CDR3: TGCGCCAGCAGCTCACAAGTGGGTGTTGGCAGACAGAATTACGAGCAGTACTTC. It encodes CASSSQVGVGRQNYEQYF.

Concerning this clone: Its ends do not fully match the called genes, so a read error is possible. The chain couples TRBV4-1 to TRBJ2-7; possibly TRBD2 for D (6 bases). Per germline, CDR1 MGHRA and CDR2 YSYEKL. The CDR3 runs 14 residues. CDR3: CASSPPSRPGERNF. In DNA form, the CDR3 reads TGCGCCAGCAGCCCCCCATCCCGGCCGGGGGAAAGGAACTTC.

The chain links TRBV28 to TRBJ1-2; D is possibly TRBD1 (5 bases). CDR3 size: 12 residues. V was cut by 10 bases and J by 4 bases, with 13 bases left in between. Per germline, CDR1 MDHEN and CDR2 SYDVKM. CDR3 sequence: CATHRRGYGYTF. DNA for the CDR3: TGTGCCACTCATCGGAGGGGCTATGGCTACACCTTC.

This clone was counted a single time. This CDR3 is CASSEGRGQNYEQYF. The CDR3 DNA follows: TGTGCCAGCAGTGAAGGCCGGGGACAGAACTACGAGCAGTACTTC. This chain links TRBV2 with TRBJ2-7, with TRBD1 matching 7 bases. The germline CDR1 and CDR2 sequences are SNHLY and FYNNEI. The V gene end was trimmed by 1 base and the J gene end by 3 bases; junction bases not matched to a gene: 6. The CDR3 is 15 amino acids.

Only one count was recorded for this clone. This rearrangement joins TRBV18 to TRBJ2-1; 13 nucleotides agree with TRBD2. Germline V lookup: CDR1 KGHSH, CDR2 LQKENI. The CDR3 is 15 amino acids. The J segment lost 8 bases and the V segment lost 3 bases, leaving 4 bases of the junction unmatched. CDR3 sequence reads: CASSPGTSGVHEQFF. CDR3 DNA: TGTGCCAGCTCACCCGGGACTAGCGGGGTGCATGAGCAGTTCTTC.

The CDR3 nucleotides read TGTGCCAGCAGCTTATCGAGACTAGCGAGCCCCAATGAGCAGTTCTTC. This codes for CASSLSRLASPNEQFF. The chain carries TRBV7-9 and TRBJ2-1, with 8 bases fitting TRBD2. Germline lookup yields CDR1 SEHNR and CDR2 FQNEAQ (reference sequence). The CDR3 runs to 16 residues. V shed 2 bases and J 6 bases; nucleotides not matched to a gene: 9.

The table lists this clone with a count of one. This sequence joins TRBV6-1 and TRBJ1-2, with 8 bases lining up with TRBD1. CDR1 and CDR2 (germline): MNHNS, SASEGT. Trimming removed 2 bases from V and 4 bases from J; junction bases left unmatched: 6. The CDR3 covers 15 residues. CDR3 bases: TGTGCCAGCAGTGAATTTCAGGGGGCCGGCTATGGCTACACCTTC. This translates into CASSEFQGAGYGYTF.

The chain recombines TRBV5-1 with TRBJ1-3, with D perhaps matching TRBD1 (6 bases). The CDR3 length is 14 residues. The V gene lost 4 bases and the J gene lost 8 bases, with 16 bases spanning the gap. Germline CDR1 and CDR2: SGHRS and YFSETQ. The CDR3 reads CASSPQGIEDTIYF. DNA of the CDR3: TGCGCCAGCAGCCCACAGGGTATTGAAGACACCATATATTTT.